This TCR beta chain appears in the sequencing data of a study of T cells in localized non-small cell lung cancer. Study outcomes and limitations: Clonality peaked in uninvolved adjacent lung rather than tumor.

Unmatched junction bases numbered 12, after V lost 4 bases and J lost 0 bases. The CDR3 has 18 residues. Looked up from germline, CDR1 is SEHNR and CDR2 is FQNEAQ (reference sequence). Comment on this clone: Its antigen remains unknown.

The table came from immunoSEQ multiplex PCR; TCRdb's copy has only in-frame clones and leaves some out. Of tens of thousands of clones in the sample, 80% are singletons; the top ten hold roughly 9.8%. The clonotype comes from a female donor aged 60 or older with stage I lung adenocarcinoma. The V call is TRBV7-9, the J call TRBJ2-7; 10 nucleotides align to TRBD2. Source: peripheral blood, taken before any cancer treatment. The CDR3 nucleotides read TGTGCCAGCAGCTCGCCTAAGCGGGAGGGCCTCCTCTCCTACGAGCAGTACTTC. Amino acid sequence: CASSSPKREGLLSYEQYF.